This T cell receptor (beta chain) is drawn from a study of cytomegalovirus exposure and HLA in healthy donors. Findings and caveats of the study: Testing in vitro showed three CMV-associated chains specific for CMV antigens. Cytomegalovirus-associated TCR beta chains were listed, numbering some 150. Several top significant clusters appeared, in a later analysis, to be linked to common viral pathogens. Exclusion applied to some V segments, including TRBV6-2 and TRBV6-3, as they were indistinguishable.

The PCR contained 60 Vbeta and 13 Jbeta primers. The repertoire was sequenced with immunoSEQ multiplex PCR; TCRdb's copy has only in-frame clones and lacks some. The table shows about 210,000 clones, with around three quarters occurring only once. Germline assignment: CDR1 SGHVS and CDR2 FNYEAQ. CDR3 length: 15 amino acids. With V trimmed by 1 base and J by 6 bases, 7 bases remained unmatched. The count of this clone is one. What it recognizes is unknown. This chain joins TRBV7-6 and TRBJ2-3, with 7 bases aligning to TRBD2. The clonotype originates from a young woman in good health and CMV-seropositive. Sequenced: PBMCs. CDR3 amino acids: CASSLGGGSPDTQYF. The DNA for the CDR3 is TGTGCCAGCAGCTTAGGGGGCGGGAGTCCCGATACGCAGTATTTT.